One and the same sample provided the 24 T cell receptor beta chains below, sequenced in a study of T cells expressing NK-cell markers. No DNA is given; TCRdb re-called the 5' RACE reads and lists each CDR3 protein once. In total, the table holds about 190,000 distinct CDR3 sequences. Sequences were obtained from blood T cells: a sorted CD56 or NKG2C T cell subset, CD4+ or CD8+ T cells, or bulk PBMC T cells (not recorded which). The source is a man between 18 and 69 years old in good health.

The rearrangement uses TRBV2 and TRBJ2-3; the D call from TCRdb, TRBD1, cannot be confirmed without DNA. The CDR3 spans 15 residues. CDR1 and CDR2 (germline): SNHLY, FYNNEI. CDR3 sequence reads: CASSFGTASTDTQYF.

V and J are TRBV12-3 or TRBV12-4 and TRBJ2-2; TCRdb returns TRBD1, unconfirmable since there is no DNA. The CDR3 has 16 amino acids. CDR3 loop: CASSLTAGLNTGELFF.

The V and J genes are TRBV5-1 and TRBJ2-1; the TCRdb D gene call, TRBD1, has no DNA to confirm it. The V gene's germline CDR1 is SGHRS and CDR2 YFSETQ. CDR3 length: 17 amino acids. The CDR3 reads CASSLGIGGRSYNEQFF.

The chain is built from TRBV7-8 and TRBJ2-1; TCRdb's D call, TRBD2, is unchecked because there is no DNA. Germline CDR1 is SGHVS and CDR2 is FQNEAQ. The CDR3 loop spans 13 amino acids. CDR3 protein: CASTGGGNNEQFF. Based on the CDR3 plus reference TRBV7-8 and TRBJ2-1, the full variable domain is GAGVSQSPRYKVAKRGQDVALRCDPISGHVSLFWYQQALGQGPEFLTYFQNEAQLDKSGLPSDRFFAERPEGSVSTLKIQRTQQEDSAVYLCASTGGGNNEQFFGPGTRLTVL.

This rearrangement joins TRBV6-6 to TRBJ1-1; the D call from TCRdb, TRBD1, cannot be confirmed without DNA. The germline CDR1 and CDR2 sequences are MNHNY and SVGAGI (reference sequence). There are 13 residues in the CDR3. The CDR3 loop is CASSWDREDTAFF.

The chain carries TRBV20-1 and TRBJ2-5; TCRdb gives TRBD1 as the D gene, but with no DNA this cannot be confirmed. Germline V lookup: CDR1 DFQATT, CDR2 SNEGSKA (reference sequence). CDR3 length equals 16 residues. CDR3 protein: CSARGLTSGQQETQYF.

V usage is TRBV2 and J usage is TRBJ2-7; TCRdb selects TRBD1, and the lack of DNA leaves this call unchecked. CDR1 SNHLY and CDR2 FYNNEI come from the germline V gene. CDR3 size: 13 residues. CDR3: CASRNKQGYEQYF.

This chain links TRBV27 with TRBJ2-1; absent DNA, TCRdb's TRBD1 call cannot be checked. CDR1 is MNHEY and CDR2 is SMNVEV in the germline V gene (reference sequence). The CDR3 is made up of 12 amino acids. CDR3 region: CASTGPLNEQFF.

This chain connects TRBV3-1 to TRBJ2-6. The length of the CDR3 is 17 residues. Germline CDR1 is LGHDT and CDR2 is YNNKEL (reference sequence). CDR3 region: CASSQGFAVSGANVLTF.

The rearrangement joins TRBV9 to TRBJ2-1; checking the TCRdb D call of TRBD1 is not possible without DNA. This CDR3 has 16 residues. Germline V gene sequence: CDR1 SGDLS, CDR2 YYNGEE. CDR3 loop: CASSPTLGAEYNEQFF.

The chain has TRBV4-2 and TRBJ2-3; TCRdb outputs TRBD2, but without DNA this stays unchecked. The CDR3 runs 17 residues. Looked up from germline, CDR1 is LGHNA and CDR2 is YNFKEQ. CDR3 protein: CASSRGLAGWSTDTQYF.

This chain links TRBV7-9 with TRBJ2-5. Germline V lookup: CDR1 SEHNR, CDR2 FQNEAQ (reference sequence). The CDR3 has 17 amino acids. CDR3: CASSLELVTRDQETQYF.

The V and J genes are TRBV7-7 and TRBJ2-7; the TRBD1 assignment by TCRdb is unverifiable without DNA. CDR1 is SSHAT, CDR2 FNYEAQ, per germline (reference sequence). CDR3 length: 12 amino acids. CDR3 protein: CANRQGSYEQYF.

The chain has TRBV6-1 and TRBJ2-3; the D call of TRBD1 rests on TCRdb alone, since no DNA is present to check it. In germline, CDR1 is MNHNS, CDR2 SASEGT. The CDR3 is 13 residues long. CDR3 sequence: CASGRGNLDTQYF.

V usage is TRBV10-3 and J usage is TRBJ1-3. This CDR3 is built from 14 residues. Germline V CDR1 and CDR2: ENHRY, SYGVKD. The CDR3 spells CAIKTQGFGNTIYF.

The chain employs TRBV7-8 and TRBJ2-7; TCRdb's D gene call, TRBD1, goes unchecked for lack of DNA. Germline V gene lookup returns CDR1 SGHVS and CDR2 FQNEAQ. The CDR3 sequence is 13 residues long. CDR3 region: CASLTVGSYEQYF.

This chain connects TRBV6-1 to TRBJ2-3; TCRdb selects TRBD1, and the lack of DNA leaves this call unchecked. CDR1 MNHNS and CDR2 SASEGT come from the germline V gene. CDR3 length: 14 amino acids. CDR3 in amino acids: CASSGGGGTDTQYF.

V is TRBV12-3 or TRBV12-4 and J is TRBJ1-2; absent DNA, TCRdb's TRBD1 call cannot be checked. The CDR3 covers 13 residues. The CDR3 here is CASTNPGDLGYTF.

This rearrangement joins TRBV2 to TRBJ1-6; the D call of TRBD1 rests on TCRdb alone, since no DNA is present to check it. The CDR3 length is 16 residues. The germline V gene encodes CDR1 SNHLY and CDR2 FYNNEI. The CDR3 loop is CASSETRDRENSPLHF.

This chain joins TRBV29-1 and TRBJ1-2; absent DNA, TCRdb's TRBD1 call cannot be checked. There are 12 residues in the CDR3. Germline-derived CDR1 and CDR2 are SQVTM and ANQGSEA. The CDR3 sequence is CSVVRGPYGYTF.

CDR3 amino acids: CASTYQGGPPNEQYF. J is TRBJ2-7 and V is TRBV6-2 or TRBV6-3; TCRdb indicates TRBD1, and absent DNA this call remains unverified. Germline V lookup: CDR1 MNHEY, CDR2 SVGEGT. CDR3 length: 15 amino acids.

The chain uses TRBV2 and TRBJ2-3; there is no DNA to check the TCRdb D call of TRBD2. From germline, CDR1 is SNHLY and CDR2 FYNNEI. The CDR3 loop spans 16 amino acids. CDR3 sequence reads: CASPRDSGASTDTQYF.

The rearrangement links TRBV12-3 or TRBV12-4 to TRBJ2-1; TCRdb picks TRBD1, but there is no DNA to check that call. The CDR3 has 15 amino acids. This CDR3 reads CASSRAGGAYNEQFF.

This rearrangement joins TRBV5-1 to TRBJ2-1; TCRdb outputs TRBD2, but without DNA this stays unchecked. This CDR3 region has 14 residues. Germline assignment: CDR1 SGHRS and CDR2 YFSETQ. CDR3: CASQLAGGQDEQFF.